Following are 10 T cell receptor beta chains from one sample sequenced in a study of regulatory T cells in long-lasting Graves disease. Time point of the sample: newly diagnosed GD, antithyroid drugs for less than 3 months. Generation of the TCR library employed RNA extracted from PBMCs. Researchers made TCR beta libraries by using iRepertoire HTBI primers and running Arm-PCR on CDR3 regions. TCRdb re-analysed the multiplex PCR reads in MiXCR, keeping a single row per CDR3 protein. The sample holds a few hundred thousand distinct CDR3 sequences, about 15% seen once. These same records also appear under a second study, on T cells in Graves' hyperthyroidism and ophthalmopathy.

The sample here was peripheral blood mononuclear cells (PBMCs), taken at new diagnosis, from a patient treated with antithyroid drugs. Receptors originate from a woman in her forties or fifties with Graves disease.

This clonotype was counted at least ten times. The chain is built from TRBV27 and TRBJ2-1, with 11 positions matching TRBD2. The germline gives CDR1 MNHEY, CDR2 SMNVEV (reference sequence). Trimming at V came to 1 base and at J to 7 bases, leaving 9 bases not matched to a gene. The CDR3 is made up of 17 amino acids. The CDR3 spells CASSLWGLAGGGNEQFF. CDR3 in DNA: TGTGCCAGCAGTTTATGGGGGCTAGCGGGAGGAGGAAATGAGCAGTTCTTC.

This clonotype was seen a few times. The chain employs TRBV4-1 and TRBJ2-1; no reliable D call. This CDR3 has 16 residues. CDR1 MGHRA and CDR2 YSYEKL come from the germline V gene. The V end lost 5 bases, the J end lost 5 bases, and 19 bases lay between the germline ends. The CDR3 is CASSSHSADNDNEQFF. The CDR3, as DNA: TGCGCCAGCAGCTCCCACAGCGCAGACAACGACAATGAGCAGTTCTTC.

This clonotype was observed a single time. This may stem from a read error, because a much larger clone lies one nucleotide away. This chain connects TRBV5-1 to TRBJ1-5; 7 positions match TRBD1. CDR1 is SGHRS, CDR2 YFSETQ, per germline. The CDR3 is 16 amino acids. The J segment lost 6 bases and the V segment lost 0 bases, leaving 9 bases of the junction unmatched. CDR3 amino acids: CASSLAPQGEAQPQHF. The CDR3 DNA reads as TGCGCCAGCAGCTTGGCCCCCCAGGGGGAAGCTCAGCCCCAGCATTTT.

Of note for this clonotype: The likely explanation is a read error, given a far larger clone one base away. The chain links TRBV10-3 to TRBJ2-1; TRBD1 aligns across 10 bases. The CDR3 has 16 amino acids. Trimming cost V 0 bases and J 10 bases; bases outside gene matches: 9. Per germline, CDR1 ENHRY and CDR2 SYGVKD. CDR3 nucleotide sequence: TGTGCCATCAGTGAGTCAATGGGACAGGGGTCCTACGAGCAGTTCTTC. Translation: CAISESMGQGSYEQFF.

The chain recombines TRBV6-5 with TRBJ1-1, with a possible D match to TRBD1 (5 bases). Per the germline V gene, CDR1 is MNHEY and CDR2 is SVGAGI. V lost 0 bases and J lost 1, with 9 bases in between. The CDR3 is 15 residues long. The CDR3 DNA sequence: TGTGCCAGCAGTTACTCAGGGGAGGGGAACACTGAAGCTTTCTTT. Its protein product is CASSYSGEGNTEAFF.

This clonotype has at least ten counts. CDR3 nucleotide sequence: TGTGCCAGCGGCACCCGGTTGAACACTGAAGCTTTCTTT. Its translation is CASGTRLNTEAFF. The V gene is TRBV27, the J gene TRBJ1-1, with D hard to call. V was trimmed by 8 bases and J by 0 bases, leaving 10 bases between them. The CDR3 loop spans 13 amino acids. Germline CDR1 reads MNHEY; CDR2 reads SMNVEV (reference sequence).

This chain uses TRBV28 with TRBJ2-6; D perhaps matches TRBD1 (5 bases). CDR3 length equals 15 residues. Trimming took off 5 bases at V and 0 bases at J, with 8 bases between the two ends. Germline V lookup: CDR1 MDHEN, CDR2 SYDVKM. In DNA, the CDR3 is TGTGCCAGCAGTGTGACAGCCTCTGGGGCCAACGTCCTGACTTTC. It encodes CASSVTASGANVLTF.

This clonotype was recorded at least ten times. The chain has TRBV11-1 and TRBJ1-1, with D possibly TRBD1 on 6 matching bases. With 8 bases removed from V and 0 bases from J, the gap between germline ends came to 13 bases. The CDR3 has 14 amino acids. Germline-derived CDR1 and CDR2 are SGHAT and FQDESV (reference sequence). The CDR3 loop reads CASVRDTMNTEAFF. The CDR3 bases are TGTGCCAGCGTCCGGGACACCATGAACACTGAAGCTTTCTTT. The full variable domain, in which reference TRBV11-1 and TRBJ1-1 provide the parts outside the CDR3, is EAEVAQSPRYKITEKSQAVAFWCDPISGHATLYWYRQILGQGPELLVQFQDESVVDDSQLPKDRFSAERLKGVDSTLKIQPAELGDSAMYLCASVRDTMNTEAFFGQGTRLTVV.

This clonotype was detected ten times or more. The genes are TRBV7-8 and TRBJ2-5, with D perhaps TRBD1 (6 bases). Per germline, CDR1 SGHVS and CDR2 FQNEAQ. This CDR3 contains 18 residues. Trimming cost V 1 base and J 1 base, with 19 bases left between them. The CDR3 bases are TGTGCCAGCAGCTTAGGAGCCCGGGACATCAGACCCCAAGAGACCCAGTACTTC. It yields the protein CASSLGARDIRPQETQYF. The whole variable domain, filled in from reference TRBV7-8 and TRBJ2-5, reads GAGVSQSPRYKVAKRGQDVALRCDPISGHVSLFWYQQALGQGPEFLTYFQNEAQLDKSGLPSDRFFAERPEGSVSTLKIQRTQQEDSAVYLCASSLGARDIRPQETQYFGPGTRLLVL.

This chain uses TRBV19 with TRBJ2-2; D is unresolved. The CDR3 is 13 amino acids. Deletions cut 8 bases from V and 7 bases from J, with 14 bases between. The germline gives CDR1 LNHDA, CDR2 SQIVND (reference sequence). This CDR3 reads CASGSPQVGELFF. The CDR3, as DNA: TGTGCCAGTGGAAGCCCGCAGGTCGGGGAGCTGTTTTTT.